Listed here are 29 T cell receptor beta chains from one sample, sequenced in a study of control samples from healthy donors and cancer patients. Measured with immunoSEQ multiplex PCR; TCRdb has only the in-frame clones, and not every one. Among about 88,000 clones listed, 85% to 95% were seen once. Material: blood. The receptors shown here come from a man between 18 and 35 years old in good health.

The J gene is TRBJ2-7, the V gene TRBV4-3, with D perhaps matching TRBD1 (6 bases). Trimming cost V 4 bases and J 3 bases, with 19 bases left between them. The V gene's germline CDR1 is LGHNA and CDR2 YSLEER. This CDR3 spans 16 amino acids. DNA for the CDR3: TGCGCCAGCAGCCGATCATTAGGGGGAAATAGCTACGAGCAGTACTTC. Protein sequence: CASSRSLGGNSYEQYF.

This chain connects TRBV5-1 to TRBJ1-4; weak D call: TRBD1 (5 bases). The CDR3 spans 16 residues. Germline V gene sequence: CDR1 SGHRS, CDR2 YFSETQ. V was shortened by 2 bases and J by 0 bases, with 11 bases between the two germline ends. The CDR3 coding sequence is TGCGCCAGCAGCTTAGCCGGGACGGCAACTAATGAAAAACTGTTTTTT. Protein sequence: CASSLAGTATNEKLFF.

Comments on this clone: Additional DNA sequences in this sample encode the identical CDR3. CDR3 nucleotide sequence: TGTGCCAGCTCACCGGGAGAAGACTATGGCTACACCTTC. Protein: CASSPGEDYGYTF. The gene calls are TRBV18 and TRBJ1-2, with no clear D. The V gene lost 3 bases and the J gene lost 3 bases, with 8 bases spanning the gap. CDR1 and CDR2 from the germline V gene are KGHSH and LQKENI. This CDR3 is 13 amino acids long.

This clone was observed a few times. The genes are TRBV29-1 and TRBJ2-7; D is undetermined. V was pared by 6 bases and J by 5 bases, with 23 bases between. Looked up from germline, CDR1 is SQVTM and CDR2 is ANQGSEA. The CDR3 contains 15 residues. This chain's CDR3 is CSVVPDISSVDEQYF. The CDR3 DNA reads TGCAGCGTCGTACCCGACATATCCAGTGTGGACGAGCAGTACTTC.

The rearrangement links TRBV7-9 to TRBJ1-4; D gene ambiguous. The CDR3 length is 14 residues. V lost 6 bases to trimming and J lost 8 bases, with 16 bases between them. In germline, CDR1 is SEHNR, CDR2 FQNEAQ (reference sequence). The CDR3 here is CASSDLGPGEKLFF. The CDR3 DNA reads TGTGCCAGCAGTGACCTGGGCCCTGGAGAAAAACTGTTTTTT.

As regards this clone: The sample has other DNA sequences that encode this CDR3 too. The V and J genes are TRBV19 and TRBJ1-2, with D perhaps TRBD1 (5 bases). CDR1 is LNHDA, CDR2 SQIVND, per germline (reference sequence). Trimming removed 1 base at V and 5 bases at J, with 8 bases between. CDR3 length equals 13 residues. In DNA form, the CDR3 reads TGTGCCAGTAGTATAGGGCAGGGTTATGGCTACACCTTC. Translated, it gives CASSIGQGYGYTF.

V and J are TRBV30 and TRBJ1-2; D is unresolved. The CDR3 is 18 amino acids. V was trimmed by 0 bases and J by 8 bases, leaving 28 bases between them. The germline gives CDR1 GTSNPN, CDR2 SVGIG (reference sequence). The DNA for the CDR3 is TGTGCCTGGAGTGTACGAAGACTAACGAGCTTCCAGCGTAGCGGCTACACCTTC. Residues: CAWSVRRLTSFQRSGYTF.

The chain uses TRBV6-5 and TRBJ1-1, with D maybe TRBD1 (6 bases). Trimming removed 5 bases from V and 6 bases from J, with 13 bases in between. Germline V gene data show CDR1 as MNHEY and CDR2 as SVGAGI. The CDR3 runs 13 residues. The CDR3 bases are TGTGCCAGCAGTCACGACAGGTGGGCTGAAGCTTTCTTT. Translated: CASSHDRWAEAFF.

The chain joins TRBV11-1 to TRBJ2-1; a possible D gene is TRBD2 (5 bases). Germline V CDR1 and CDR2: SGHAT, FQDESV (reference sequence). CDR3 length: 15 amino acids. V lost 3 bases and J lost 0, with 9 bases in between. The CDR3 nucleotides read TGTGCCAGCAGCTTGGAAGGGAGCTCCTACAATGAGCAGTTCTTC. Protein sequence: CASSLEGSSYNEQFF.

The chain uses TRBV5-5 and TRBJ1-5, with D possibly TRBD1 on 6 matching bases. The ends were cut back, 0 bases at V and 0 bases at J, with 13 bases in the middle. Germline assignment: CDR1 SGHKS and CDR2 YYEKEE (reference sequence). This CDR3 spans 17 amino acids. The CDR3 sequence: CASSLVGGLDSNQPQHF. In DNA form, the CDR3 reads TGTGCCAGCAGCTTGGTAGGGGGGCTTGATAGCAATCAGCCCCAGCATTTT.

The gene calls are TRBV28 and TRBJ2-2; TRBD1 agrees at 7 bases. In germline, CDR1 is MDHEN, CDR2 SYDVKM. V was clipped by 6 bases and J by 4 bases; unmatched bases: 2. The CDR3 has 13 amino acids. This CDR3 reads CASRWTGTGELFF. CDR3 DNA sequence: TGTGCCAGCAGATGGACAGGCACCGGGGAGCTGTTTTTT.

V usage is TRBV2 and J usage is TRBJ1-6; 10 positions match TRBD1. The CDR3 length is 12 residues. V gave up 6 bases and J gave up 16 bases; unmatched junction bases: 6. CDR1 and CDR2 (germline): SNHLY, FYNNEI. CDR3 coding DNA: TGTGCCAGCAGGAGAGGGACAGGGGTACTCCACTTT. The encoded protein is CASRRGTGVLHF. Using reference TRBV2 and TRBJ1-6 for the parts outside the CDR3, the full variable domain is EPEVTQTPSHQVTQMGQEVILRCVPISNHLYFYWYRQILGQKVEFLVSFYNNEISEKSEIFDDQFSVERPDGSNFTLKIRSTKLEDSAMYFCASRRGTGVLHFGNGTRLTVT.

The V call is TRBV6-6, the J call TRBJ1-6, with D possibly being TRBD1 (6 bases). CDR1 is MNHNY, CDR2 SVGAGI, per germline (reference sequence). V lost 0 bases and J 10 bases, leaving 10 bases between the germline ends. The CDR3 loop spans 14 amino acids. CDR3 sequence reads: CASSYSDSLSPLHF. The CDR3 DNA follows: TGTGCCAGCAGTTACTCGGACAGTTTATCACCCCTCCACTTT.

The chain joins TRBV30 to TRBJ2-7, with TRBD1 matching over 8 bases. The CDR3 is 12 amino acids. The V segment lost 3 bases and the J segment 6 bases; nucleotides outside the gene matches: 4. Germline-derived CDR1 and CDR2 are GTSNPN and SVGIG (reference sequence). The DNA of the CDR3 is TGTGCCTGGAGGGCAGGGGGCCCCGAGCAGTACTTC. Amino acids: CAWRAGGPEQYF. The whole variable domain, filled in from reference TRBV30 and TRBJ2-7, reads SQTIHQWPATLVQPVGSPLSLECTVEGTSNPNLYWYRQAAGRGLQLLFYSVGIGQISSEVPQNLSASRPQDRQFILSSKKLLLSDSGFYLCAWRAGGPEQYFGPGTRLTVT.

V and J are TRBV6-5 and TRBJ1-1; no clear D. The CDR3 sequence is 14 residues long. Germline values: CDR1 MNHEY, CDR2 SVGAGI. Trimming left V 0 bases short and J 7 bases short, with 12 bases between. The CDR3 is CASSYSTTRVEAFF. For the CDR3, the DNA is TGTGCCAGCAGTTACTCCACTACGAGGGTTGAAGCTTTCTTT.

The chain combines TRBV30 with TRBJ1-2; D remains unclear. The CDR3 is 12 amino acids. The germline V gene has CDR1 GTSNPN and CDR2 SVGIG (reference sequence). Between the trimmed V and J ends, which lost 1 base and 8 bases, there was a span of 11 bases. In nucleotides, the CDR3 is TGTGCCTGGAGTGAATATGAGGTCGGCTACACCTTC. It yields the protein CAWSEYEVGYTF.

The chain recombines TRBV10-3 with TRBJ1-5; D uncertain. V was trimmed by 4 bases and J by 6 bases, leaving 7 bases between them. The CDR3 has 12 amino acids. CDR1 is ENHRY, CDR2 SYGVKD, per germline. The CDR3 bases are TGTGCCATCAGTGGGGGTGGTCAGCCCCAGCATTTT. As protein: CAISGGGQPQHF.

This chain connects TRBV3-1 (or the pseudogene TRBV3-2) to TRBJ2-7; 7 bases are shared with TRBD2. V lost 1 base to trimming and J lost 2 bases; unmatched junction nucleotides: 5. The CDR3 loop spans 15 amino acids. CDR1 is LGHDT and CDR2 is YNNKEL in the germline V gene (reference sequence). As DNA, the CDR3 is TGTGCCAGCAGCCAAGGAACTAGCGAGACCTACGAGCAGTACTTC. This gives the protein CASSQGTSETYEQYF.

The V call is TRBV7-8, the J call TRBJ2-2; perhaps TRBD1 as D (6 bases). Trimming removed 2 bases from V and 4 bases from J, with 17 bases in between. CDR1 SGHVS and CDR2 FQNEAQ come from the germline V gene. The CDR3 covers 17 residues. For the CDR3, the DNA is TGTGCCAGCAGCTTACCCGCTGACAGGCCTTTCACCGGGGAGCTGTTTTTT. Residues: CASSLPADRPFTGELFF.

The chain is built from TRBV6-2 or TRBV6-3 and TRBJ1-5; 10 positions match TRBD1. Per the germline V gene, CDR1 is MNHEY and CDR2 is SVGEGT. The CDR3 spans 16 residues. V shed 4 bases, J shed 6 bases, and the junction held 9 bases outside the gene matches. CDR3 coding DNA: TGTGCCAGCAGTTGGGAAGGACAGGGGGGCATTCAGCCCCAGCATTTT. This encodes CASSWEGQGGIQPQHF.

CDR3 loop: CSVLQGSGNTIYF. CDR3 DNA sequence: TGCAGCGTTCTTCAGGGCTCTGGAAACACCATATATTTT. This chain joins TRBV29-1 and TRBJ1-3, with a weak D call TRBD1 (5 bases). Between the trimmed V and J ends, which lost 5 bases and 0 bases, there was a span of 8 bases. The V gene's germline CDR1 is SQVTM and CDR2 ANQGSEA. There are 13 residues in the CDR3.

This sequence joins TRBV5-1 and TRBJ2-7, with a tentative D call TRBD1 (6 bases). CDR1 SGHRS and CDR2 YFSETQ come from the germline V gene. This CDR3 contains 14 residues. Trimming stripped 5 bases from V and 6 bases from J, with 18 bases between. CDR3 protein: CASSSTGNVFEQYF. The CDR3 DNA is TGCGCCAGCAGTTCTACAGGGAACGTCTTCGAGCAGTACTTC.

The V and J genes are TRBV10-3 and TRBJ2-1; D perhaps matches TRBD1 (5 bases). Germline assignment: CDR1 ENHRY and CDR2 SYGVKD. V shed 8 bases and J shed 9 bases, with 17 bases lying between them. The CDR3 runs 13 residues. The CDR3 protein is CAIADQGNLEQFF. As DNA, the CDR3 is TGTGCCATCGCGGACCAGGGAAATCTTGAGCAGTTCTTC.

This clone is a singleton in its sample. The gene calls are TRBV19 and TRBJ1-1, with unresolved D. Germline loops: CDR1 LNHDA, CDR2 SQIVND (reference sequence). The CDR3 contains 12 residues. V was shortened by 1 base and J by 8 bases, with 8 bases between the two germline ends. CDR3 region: CASSIGQTEAFF. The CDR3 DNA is TGTGCCAGTAGTATAGGGCAGACGGAAGCTTTCTTT.

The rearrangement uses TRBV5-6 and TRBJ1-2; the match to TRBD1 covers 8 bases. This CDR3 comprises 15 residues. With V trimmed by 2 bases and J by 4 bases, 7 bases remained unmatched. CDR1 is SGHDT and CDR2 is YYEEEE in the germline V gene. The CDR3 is CASSLLQGAGYGYTF. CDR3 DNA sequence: TGTGCCAGCAGCTTACTCCAGGGGGCTGGCTATGGCTACACCTTC.

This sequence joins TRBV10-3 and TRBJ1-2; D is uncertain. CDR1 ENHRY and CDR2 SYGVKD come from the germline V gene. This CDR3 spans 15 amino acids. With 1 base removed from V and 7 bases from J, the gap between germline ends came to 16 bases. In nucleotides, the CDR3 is TGTGCCATCAGTGAGTGGTCAGGAGCGGGTTCTGGCTACACCTTC. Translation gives CAISEWSGAGSGYTF.

The CDR3 DNA follows: TGTGCCAGCAGTCCCGGGACAGGAAATGGCTACACCTTC. The encoded protein is CASSPGTGNGYTF. The V and J genes are TRBV12-3 or TRBV12-4 and TRBJ1-2; 8 bases are shared with TRBD1. The CDR3 contains 13 residues. The V gene end was trimmed by 5 bases and the J gene end by 6 bases; junction bases not matched to a gene: 5.

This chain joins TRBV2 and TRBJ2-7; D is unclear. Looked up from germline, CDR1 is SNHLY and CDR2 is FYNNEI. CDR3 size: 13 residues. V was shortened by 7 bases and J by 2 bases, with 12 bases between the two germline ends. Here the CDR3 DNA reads TGTGCCAGCAAGGAGAAGGGAACCTACGAGCAGTACTTC. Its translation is CASKEKGTYEQYF.

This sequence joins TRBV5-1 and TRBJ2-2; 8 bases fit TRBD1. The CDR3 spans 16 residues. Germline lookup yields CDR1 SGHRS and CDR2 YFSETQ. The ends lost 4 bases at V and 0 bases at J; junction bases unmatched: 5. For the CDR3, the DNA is TGCGCCAGCAGCAGACAGGGGCGTTCGAACACCGGGGAGCTGTTTTTT. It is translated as CASSRQGRSNTGELFF. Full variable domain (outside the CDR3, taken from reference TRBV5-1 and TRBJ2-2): KAGVTQTPRYLIKTRGQQVTLSCSPISGHRSVSWYQQTPGQGLQFLFEYFSETQRNKGNFPGRFSGRQFSNSRSEMNVSTLELGDSALYLCASSRQGRSNTGELFFGEGSRLTVL.